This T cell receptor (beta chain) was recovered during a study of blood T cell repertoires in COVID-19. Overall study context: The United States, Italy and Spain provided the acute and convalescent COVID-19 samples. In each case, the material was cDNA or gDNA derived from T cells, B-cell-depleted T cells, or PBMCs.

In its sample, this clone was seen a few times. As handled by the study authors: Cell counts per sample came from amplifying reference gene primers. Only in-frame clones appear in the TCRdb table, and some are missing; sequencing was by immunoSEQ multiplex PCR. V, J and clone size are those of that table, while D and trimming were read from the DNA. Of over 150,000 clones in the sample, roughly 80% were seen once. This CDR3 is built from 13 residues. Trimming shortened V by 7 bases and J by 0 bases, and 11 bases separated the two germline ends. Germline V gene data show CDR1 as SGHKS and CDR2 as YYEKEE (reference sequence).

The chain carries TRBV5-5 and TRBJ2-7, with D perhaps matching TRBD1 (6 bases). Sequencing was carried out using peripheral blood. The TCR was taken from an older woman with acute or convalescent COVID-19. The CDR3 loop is CASGGLSSYEQYF. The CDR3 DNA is TGTGCCAGCGGGGGCCTTAGCTCCTACGAGCAGTACTTC.